This T cell receptor beta chain was observed in a study of blood T cell repertoires in COVID-19. Looking at the study overall: The samples span acute and convalescent COVID-19 from the United States, Italy and Spain.

CDR3 length: 14 residues. In germline, CDR1 is GTSNPN, CDR2 SVGIG (reference sequence). V was pared by 2 bases and J by 4 bases, with 14 bases between. In the original processing: Amplifying reference gene primers gave estimates of nucleated cell counts. Clones were read by immunoSEQ multiplex PCR, and TCRdb kept only the in-frame ones, dropping some. The V and J calls and the clone size are those of that table, but D and trimming were determined from the DNA. The sample lists about 220,000 clones, approximately 88% occurring once. Everyone who took part was roughly 18 to 89 years old, and they came from 24 US areas. Cohort assignment relied on participant-reported clinical history.

Specimen: PBMCs or T cells enriched from blood (not recorded which). The TCR sequence derives from a woman between 40 and 55 years old with acute COVID-19. J is TRBJ1-2 and V is TRBV30; D is uncertain. DNA for the CDR3: TGTGCCTGGAGTAGCCCCCTACGCTTCTATGGCTACACCTTC. Translating it yields CAWSSPLRFYGYTF.